Reported below is one TCR beta chain. This specimen belongs to a study of cytomegalovirus exposure and HLA in healthy donors. At the level of the study: Of fewer than 450 genotyped donors, more than 70% clustered with self-reported Caucasian donors.

V lost 5 bases and J lost 4, with 15 bases in between. The V gene's germline CDR1 is SEHNR and CDR2 FQNEAQ (reference sequence). The CDR3 has 15 residues. Primers for the PCR totalled 60 Vbeta and 13 Jbeta. TCRdb keeps only in-frame clones here, not all; method: immunoSEQ multiplex PCR. The table lists under 250,000 clones, approximately 80% of them singletons. Sequenced material: PBMCs. The genes are TRBV7-9 and TRBJ2-1; a weak D match, TRBD2 (7 bases). This clonotype was sampled from an older woman in good health and CMV-seropositive. CDR3 loop: CASSTRGAGYNEQFF. As DNA, the CDR3 is TGTGCCAGCAGCACCCGGGGGGCGGGGTACAATGAGCAGTTCTTC.